This TCR beta chain is drawn from a study of patients and donors after allogeneic stem cell transplantation. The table lists this clonotype with a few counts. There are 13 residues in the CDR3. V lost 1 base, J lost 9 bases, and 11 bases lay in between. CDR1 and CDR2 from the germline V gene are LGHNA and YSLEER. In TCRdb, the RT-PCR reads were re-called with MiXCR into one record per CDR3 protein. This sample has 920,000 or so distinct CDR3 sequences; approximately 19% occur once, and the top ten carry about 6%. The chain employs TRBV4-3 and TRBJ2-3; D not certain. The sequence was obtained from a human donor who was either an allogeneic HSCT recipient or a stem cell or donor lymphocyte infusion donor (not recorded which). It is not recorded whose cells these are; they may come from a transplant donor. The sequenced material came from blood, either unsorted or a sorted T cell fraction (not recorded which). CDR3 DNA sequence: TGCGCCAGCAGCCAAGGTTTGACGGTAACGCAGTATTTT. This codes for CASSQGLTVTQYF.